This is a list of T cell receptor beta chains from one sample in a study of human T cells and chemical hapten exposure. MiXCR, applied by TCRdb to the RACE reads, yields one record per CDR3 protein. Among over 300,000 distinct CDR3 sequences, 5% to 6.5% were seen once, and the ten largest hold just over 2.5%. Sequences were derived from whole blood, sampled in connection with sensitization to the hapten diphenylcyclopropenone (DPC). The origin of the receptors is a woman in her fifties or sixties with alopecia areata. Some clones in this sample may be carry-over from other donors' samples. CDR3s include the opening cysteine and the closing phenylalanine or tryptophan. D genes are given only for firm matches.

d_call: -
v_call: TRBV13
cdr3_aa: CASSLGGGDAEKLFF

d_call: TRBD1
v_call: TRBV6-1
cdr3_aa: CASSEYRGYEQYF

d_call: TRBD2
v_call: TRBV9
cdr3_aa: CASSVGTSGGDNEQFF

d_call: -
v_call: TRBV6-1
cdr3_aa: CASSEAGGPYQPQHF

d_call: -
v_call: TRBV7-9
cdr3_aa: CASSFQGIWEQYF

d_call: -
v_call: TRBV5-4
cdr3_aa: CASSLGGRTEAFF

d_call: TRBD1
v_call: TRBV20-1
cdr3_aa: CSAKTGDQPQHF

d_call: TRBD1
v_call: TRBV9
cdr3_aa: CASSVGTGSLEPQHF

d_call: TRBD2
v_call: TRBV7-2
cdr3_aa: CASSLGGMNNEQFF

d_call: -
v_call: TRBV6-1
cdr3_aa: CASSAQGSYNEQFF

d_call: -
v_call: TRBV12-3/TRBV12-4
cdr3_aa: CASSLDRPYNEQFF

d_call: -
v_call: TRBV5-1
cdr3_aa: CASSLEPGAYEQYF

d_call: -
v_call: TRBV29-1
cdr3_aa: CSVDDGLYGYTF

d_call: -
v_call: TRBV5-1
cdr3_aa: CASSLYHQETQYF

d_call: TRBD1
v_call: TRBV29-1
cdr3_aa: CSGNRDSSGNTIYF

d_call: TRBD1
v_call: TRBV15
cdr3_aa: CATSRGRTGDQPQHF

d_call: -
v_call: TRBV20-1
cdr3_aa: CSATSTGTYTEAFF

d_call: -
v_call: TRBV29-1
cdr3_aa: CSVAQGSNEQFF

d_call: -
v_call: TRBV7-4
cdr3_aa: CASSSSGWTCSYNSPLHF

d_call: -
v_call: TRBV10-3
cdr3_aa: CAISESSHEQYF

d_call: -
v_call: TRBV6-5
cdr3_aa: CASSPLPRAGSPLHF

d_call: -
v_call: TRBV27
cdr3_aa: CASSLAGPEPQHF

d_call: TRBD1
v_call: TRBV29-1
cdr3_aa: CSAQGVSQETQYF

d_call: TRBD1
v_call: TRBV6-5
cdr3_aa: CASRDRGSHEQYF

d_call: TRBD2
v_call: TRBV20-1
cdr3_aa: CSATQTSGRALAQFF

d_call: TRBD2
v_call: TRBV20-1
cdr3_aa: CSARDDSGRGTDTQYF

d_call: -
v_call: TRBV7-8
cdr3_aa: CASSFFTGSTDTQYF

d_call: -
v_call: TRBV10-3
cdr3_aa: CAISEGAGEEQYF

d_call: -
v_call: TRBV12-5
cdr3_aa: CASGLGNSNQPQHF

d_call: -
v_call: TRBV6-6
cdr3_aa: CASSYRGGGSRETQYF

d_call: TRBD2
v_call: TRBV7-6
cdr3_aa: CASSSGGTRLFF

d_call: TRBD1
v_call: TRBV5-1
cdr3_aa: CASKLDRANERLFF

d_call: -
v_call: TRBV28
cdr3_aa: CASSSTPLGPGLDGYTF

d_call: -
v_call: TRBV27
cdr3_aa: CASSSTGIWNTEAFF

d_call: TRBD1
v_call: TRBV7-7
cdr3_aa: CASSSGRGEEKLFF

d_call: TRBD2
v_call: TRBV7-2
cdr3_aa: CASSRASGGDSYEQYF

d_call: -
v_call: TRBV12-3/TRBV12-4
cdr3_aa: CASSLASGDRQAFF

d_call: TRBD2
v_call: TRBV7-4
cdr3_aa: CASSLGLAGDLLNCTHTQYF

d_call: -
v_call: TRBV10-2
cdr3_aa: CASSDVGTTSSGNTIYF

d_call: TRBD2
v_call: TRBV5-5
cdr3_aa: CASSLAGTTTTDTQYF

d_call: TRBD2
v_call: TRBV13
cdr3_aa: CASSLRSSGLVGDTQYF

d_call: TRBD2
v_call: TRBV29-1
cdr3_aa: CSVPSGRAVGEQYF

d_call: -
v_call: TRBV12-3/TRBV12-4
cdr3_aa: CASSLIGFTDTQYF

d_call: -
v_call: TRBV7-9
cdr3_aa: CASSLGRVADTQYF

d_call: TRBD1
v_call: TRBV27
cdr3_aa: CASSLATGGPEAFF

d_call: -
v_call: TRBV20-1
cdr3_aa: CSASSMSTTEAFF

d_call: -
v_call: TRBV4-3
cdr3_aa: CASSQDVVADTQYF

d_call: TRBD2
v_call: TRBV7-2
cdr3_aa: CASSLGGLAAAYEQYF